The rows below give T cell receptor beta chains drawn from one sample of a study of T cells in Graves' hyperthyroidism and ophthalmopathy. Via MiXCR, TCRdb re-called the multiplex PCR reads, giving one row per CDR3 protein. Here the sample spans 450,000 to 700,000 distinct CDR3 sequences, about half being singletons. Input material: peripheral blood or thyroid tissue (not recorded which). Receptors originate from an adult woman with Graves' disease, either hyperthyroidism or ophthalmopathy (not recorded which). Each CDR3 is given without its conserved first and last residue. Each record gives: J gene, V gene, CDR3 protein.

TRBJ1-1 TRBV11-2 ASSLAADRSKAF
TRBJ2-7 TRBV7-9 ASSTPGPSLGEQY
TRBJ1-1 TRBV6-6 ASSSGNGYTEAF
TRBJ1-2 TRBV5-8 ASSQGLGGGNYGYT
TRBJ2-2 TRBV7-9 ASSARPSGNTGELF
TRBJ1-3 TRBV25-1 ASSVSGTGNTIY
TRBJ1-2 TRBV7-9 ASSLARDSNYGYT
TRBJ2-5 TRBV14 ASSQSSGRLETQY
TRBJ2-5 TRBV20-1 SVRIDRDRGETQY
TRBJ1-6 TRBV20-1 SASGQGYNSPLH
TRBJ1-6 TRBV20-1 SARGVPGTVSSPPH
TRBJ2-7 TRBV7-2 ASSPSAASGIYEQY
TRBJ1-1 TRBV7-3 ASSLSPGGSTEAF
TRBJ1-2 TRBV30 AWTGGAGYT
TRBJ2-2 TRBV7-2 ASSLAALTGELF
TRBJ2-5 TRBV2 ASSEQGGGTQY
TRBJ2-7 TRBV18 ASSGTESSYEQY
TRBJ2-5 TRBV5-6 ASSQDRDRGETQY
TRBJ1-6 TRBV24-1 ATSASGSPHSPLH
TRBJ1-2 TRBV6-4 ASSDSRGQGYT
TRBJ2-7 TRBV11-2 ATRPGLAGYHEQY
TRBJ2-1 TRBV7-3 ASSFDRGGYNEQF
TRBJ1-4 TRBV24-1 ATSDSGTGGEKLF
TRBJ2-5 TRBV12-3/TRBV12-4 ASRNRGTQY
TRBJ1-2 TRBV7-9 ASSPSGTGNGYT
TRBJ2-5 TRBV11-2 ASSLEPGQGRTTHQETQY
TRBJ1-5 TRBV20-1 SARGQGPQPQH
TRBJ2-2 TRBV15 ATSRDHAGELF
TRBJ1-2 TRBV28 ASSLGHLGYGYT
TRBJ1-6 TRBV28 ASSPAGELNSPLH
TRBJ1-5 TRBV5-1 ASSPLAGEETQH
TRBJ2-5 TRBV18 ASSPRLNPQETQY
TRBJ1-2 TRBV10-2 AITQGSSGHT
TRBJ1-2 TRBV7-9 ASSYGQARYGYT
TRBJ1-2 TRBV10-1 ASSRAGYGYT
TRBJ2-2 TRBV2 ASSDGLAGVRELF
TRBJ2-7 TRBV5-1 ASSRGQVAVYEQY
TRBJ2-7 TRBV7-9 ASSLPGPTYEQY
TRBJ2-7 TRBV3-1 ASSQLPGEQY
TRBJ1-4 TRBV29-1 SVVTGGWNEKLF
TRBJ2-5 TRBV7-7 ASSPGTGEQTQY
TRBJ2-2 TRBV29-1 SVVRQGPNTGELF
TRBJ1-1 TRBV12-3/TRBV12-4 ASSQGRTEAF
TRBJ1-2 TRBV5-8 ASSLSVPGYT
TRBJ1-3 TRBV28 ASSSSGTGNTIY
TRBJ1-2 TRBV11-2 ASSRTGSRGYT